This TCR beta chain was sequenced during a study of T cell changes during pregnancy in multiple sclerosis. The data were produced by immunoSEQ multiplex PCR, yet TCRdb's version contains in-frame clones alone and is incomplete. There are about 36,000 clones in the sample; 93% occur only once, and 0.41% lies in the top ten. Germline values: CDR1 SGHAT, CDR2 FQNNGV. The CDR3 spans 18 residues. J was trimmed by 2 bases and V by 1 base; bases with no gene match: 11. The sample consisted of CD4+ T cells from peripheral blood mononuclear cells, taken in the first trimester of pregnancy. The V and J genes are TRBV11-2 and TRBJ2-7, with 10 bases fitting TRBD1. The receptor was isolated from a female donor with multiple sclerosis, enrolled in a pregnancy study. The chain's CDR3 is CASSLGPGQGTLAYEQYF. CDR3 nucleotides: TGTGCCAGCAGCTTAGGTCCGGGACAGGGGACTTTGGCCTACGAGCAGTACTTC. The full variable domain, in which reference TRBV11-2 and TRBJ2-7 provide the parts outside the CDR3, is EAGVAQSPRYKIIEKRQSVAFWCNPISGHATLYWYQQILGQGPKLLIQFQNNGVVDDSQLPKDRFSAERLKGVDSTLKIQPAKLEDSAVYLCASSLGPGQGTLAYEQYFGPGTRLTVT.